The present TCR beta chain was sequenced within a study of vaccination and CD4 T cells after COVID-19. Study results and limitations: Convalescent patients gained a median about 90% of their reactive clones only post-vaccination.

Concerning this clonotype: The antigen is unknown.

This CDR3 spans 14 amino acids. With 1 base removed from V and 5 bases from J, the gap between germline ends came to 11 bases. Germline V gene lookup returns CDR1 LNHDA and CDR2 SQIVND (reference sequence). The study sequenced cultured CD4+ T cell DNA using the Oncomine TCR Beta short-read assay. TCRdb used MiXCR to reprocess the PCR reads, holding one entry per CDR3 protein. The sample lists 14,000 to 15,000 distinct CDR3 sequences; about 83% were seen once. Treatment given: approximately nine-day PBMC culture with coronavirus spike peptide pools or control peptides (ViraFEST assay). Via ViraFEST, peptide pools expanded antigen-specific T cells before TCR sequencing. After roughly ten days of culture, CD4+ T cells were negatively selected.

Sample: CD4+ T cells from blood, cultured in vitro, taken after SARS-CoV-2 vaccination. V usage is TRBV19 and J usage is TRBJ1-2, with D perhaps TRBD1 (6 bases). This TCR derives from a human donor who received a COVID-19 vaccine. The CDR3 DNA sequence: TGTGCCAGTAGTATAGCGCGAGGGGGTTATGGCTACACCTTC. Its protein product is CASSIARGGYGYTF.